What follows are 21 T cell receptor beta chains derived from one specimen sequenced in a study of blood T cell repertoires in COVID-19. Clones were sequenced by immunoSEQ multiplex PCR, and TCRdb holds only the in-frame ones, with some missing. The table records fewer than 400,000 clones, approximately 83% of them present only once. Sequencing used PBMCs or T cells enriched from blood (not recorded which). The receptors come from a man aged 25 to 45 who had recovered from COVID-19.

With respect to this clone: Within the sample, other DNA sequences also encode this same CDR3. The J gene is TRBJ2-7, the V gene TRBV18; 7 positions agree with TRBD1. V trimming: 2 bases; J trimming: 2 bases; junction bases outside the gene matches: 3. From germline, CDR1 is KGHSH and CDR2 LQKENI. The CDR3 contains 14 residues. Here the CDR3 DNA reads TGTGCCAGCTCACCAGGGCAGGGGGCCTACGAGCAGTACTTC. This encodes CASSPGQGAYEQYF.

The rearrangement links TRBV7-2 to TRBJ2-1; 11 nucleotides agree with TRBD2. CDR3 size: 15 residues. Germline V CDR1 and CDR2: SGHTA, FQGNSA. With 2 bases clipped from V and 7 bases from J, the junction kept 4 bases outside the gene matches. CDR3 region: CASSLSSGGRNEQFF. CDR3 in DNA: TGTGCCAGCAGCTTATCTAGCGGGGGGAGAAATGAGCAGTTCTTC.

V and J are TRBV11-2 and TRBJ1-4; TRBD1 matches at 8 bases. Germline CDR1 SGHAT, CDR2 FQNNGV. The junction had 4 bases not matched to a gene; V was cut back by 4 bases and J by 6 bases. CDR3 length: 14 amino acids. The CDR3 DNA reads TGTGCCAGCAGCTACGGACAGGGTTATGAAAAACTGTTTTTT. This encodes CASSYGQGYEKLFF.

The CDR3 DNA sequence: TGTGCCAGTAGTATATCGGCAGGGGATGGCTACACCTTC. Its translation: CASSISAGDGYTF. The chain uses TRBV19 and TRBJ1-2; weak D call: TRBD1 (6 bases). V was pared by 2 bases and J by 6 bases, with 10 bases between. The CDR3 totals 13 residues. Germline V gene sequence: CDR1 LNHDA, CDR2 SQIVND (reference sequence).

The CDR3 spells CASSIGAGVETQYF. CDR3 nucleotide sequence: TGTGCCAGTAGTATAGGGGCAGGGGTAGAGACCCAGTACTTC. This chain links TRBV19 with TRBJ2-5; the D gene is possibly TRBD1 (6 bases). The V end lost 1 base, the J end lost 4 bases, and 10 bases lay between the germline ends. The CDR3 spans 14 residues. The V gene's germline CDR1 is LNHDA and CDR2 SQIVND (reference sequence).

This clone was picked up one time. The chain has TRBV28 and TRBJ2-7, with D possibly TRBD1 on 5 matching bases. V was shortened by 1 base and J by 4 bases, with 5 bases between the two germline ends. The CDR3 contains 12 residues. Germline loops: CDR1 MDHEN, CDR2 SYDVKM. DNA of the CDR3: TGTGCCAGCAGTTTATCAGGGTACGAGCAGTACTTC. Protein sequence: CASSLSGYEQYF.

The chain's CDR3 is CSVETGDNYGYTF. The CDR3 DNA reads as TGCAGCGTTGAAACGGGGGATAACTATGGCTACACCTTC. The chain uses TRBV29-1 and TRBJ1-2, with D tentatively TRBD1 (5 bases). Germline CDR1 reads SQVTM; CDR2 reads ANQGSEA. The CDR3 contains 13 residues. The V end was cut by 2 bases, the J end by 1 base, with 8 bases between.

V is TRBV5-1 and J is TRBJ2-1, with 10 bases identical to TRBD2. Per the germline V gene, CDR1 is SGHRS and CDR2 is YFSETQ. This CDR3 comprises 18 residues. Trimming at V came to 0 bases and at J to 0 bases, leaving 6 bases not matched to a gene. CDR3 in DNA: TGCGCCAGCAGCTTGGGGCTAGCGGGGGCCTTCTCCTACAATGAGCAGTTCTTC. As protein: CASSLGLAGAFSYNEQFF.

This chain links TRBV5-4 with TRBJ2-3, with unresolved D. V shed 6 bases and J shed 0 bases, with 8 bases lying between them. Germline values: CDR1 SGHNT, CDR2 YYREEE (reference sequence). The length of the CDR3 is 13 residues. The CDR3 reads CASKTESTDTQYF. CDR3 bases: TGTGCCAGCAAAACAGAGAGCACAGATACGCAGTATTTT.

This clone was detected once. This chain connects TRBV13 to TRBJ2-7, with TRBD2 identical over 9 bases. The germline V gene encodes CDR1 PRHDT and CDR2 FYEKMQ (reference sequence). The CDR3 contains 16 residues. V trimming: 6 bases; J trimming: 4 bases; junction bases outside the gene matches: 13. The CDR3 sequence is CASSAEGRGGFYEQYF. CDR3 DNA: TGTGCCAGCAGTGCGGAAGGGCGGGGGGGATTTTACGAGCAGTACTTC.

This sequence joins TRBV5-5 and TRBJ1-1; D is possibly TRBD1 (5 bases). V shed 0 bases and J shed 3 bases, with 9 bases lying between them. The CDR3 is made up of 14 amino acids. Looked up from germline, CDR1 is SGHKS and CDR2 is YYEKEE (reference sequence). CDR3 DNA sequence: TGTGCCAGCAGCTTGGCAGGGAAGGACACTGAAGCTTTCTTT. Translated: CASSLAGKDTEAFF.

The CDR3 region has the DNA TGTGCCAGCAGTTACCCCGGACAGACGCTCCGCCGCTTCGATCAGCCCCAGCATTTT. Translated, it gives CASSYPGQTLRRFDQPQHF. This chain joins TRBV6-2 or TRBV6-3 and TRBJ1-5; perhaps TRBD1 as D (6 bases). V dropped 2 bases and J dropped 5 bases, with 25 bases sitting between them. This CDR3 spans 19 amino acids. Germline assignment: CDR1 MNHEY and CDR2 SVGEGT.

The V and J genes are TRBV9 and TRBJ2-1, with D possibly TRBD1 on 7 matching bases. Trimming stripped 4 bases from V and 7 bases from J, with 18 bases between. The CDR3 runs 15 residues. Germline CDR1 and CDR2: SGDLS and YYNGEE. CDR3 in amino acids: CASSSLSQGGNEQFF. For the CDR3, the DNA is TGTGCCAGCAGCTCCCTTAGTCAGGGGGGAAATGAGCAGTTCTTC.

The chain uses TRBV10-3 and TRBJ1-2, with 8 bases matching TRBD1. The CDR3 contains 13 residues. V trimming: 8 bases; J trimming: 2 bases; junction bases outside the gene matches: 4. Germline V gene sequence: CDR1 ENHRY, CDR2 SYGVKD. CDR3 bases: TGTGCCATCTATACAGGGGGGAACTATGGCTACACCTTC. Amino acids: CAIYTGGNYGYTF.

This clone was counted a single time. The V call is TRBV7-8, the J call TRBJ1-2, with 9 nucleotides matching TRBD1. The CDR3 runs to 16 residues. V was clipped by 3 bases and J by 7 bases; unmatched bases: 12. The V gene's germline CDR1 is SGHVS and CDR2 FQNEAQ. The DNA for the CDR3 is TGTGCCAGCAGCTTTAGGACAGGGGATGGTATAGGTGGCTACACCTTC. As protein: CASSFRTGDGIGGYTF.

The chain couples TRBV6-1 to TRBJ1-5, with D tentatively TRBD1 (5 bases). V was cut by 2 bases and J by 6 bases, with 11 bases left in between. Germline CDR1 is MNHNS and CDR2 is SASEGT. The CDR3 covers 14 residues. CDR3 DNA: TGTGCCAGCAGTGAACCGGGGGGATCTCAGCCCCAGCATTTT. This codes for CASSEPGGSQPQHF.

The V gene is TRBV3-1 (or the pseudogene TRBV3-2), the J gene TRBJ2-5; TRBD2 matches 13 bases. The CDR3 consists of 16 residues. J lost 2 bases, V lost 5 bases, and 5 bases had no gene match. The V gene's germline CDR1 is LGHDT and CDR2 YNNKEL (reference sequence). Here the CDR3 reads CASSETSGGAQETQYF. CDR3 nucleotides: TGTGCCAGCAGCGAAACTAGCGGGGGGGCTCAAGAGACCCAGTACTTC.

CDR3 in amino acids: CASSARPGAYGYTF. CDR3 nucleotides: TGTGCCAGCAGCGCCCGGCCAGGGGCCTATGGCTACACCTTC. The chain employs TRBV5-6 and TRBJ1-2; possibly TRBD1 for D (6 bases). Trimming shortened V by 4 bases and J by 4 bases, and 14 bases separated the two germline ends. Germline V gives CDR1 SGHDT, CDR2 YYEEEE. The CDR3 has 14 amino acids. Combining the CDR3 with reference TRBV5-6 and TRBJ1-2 gives the whole variable domain DAGVTQSPTHLIKTRGQQVTLRCSPKSGHDTVSWYQQALGQGPQFIFQYYEEEERQRGNFPDRFSGHQFPNYSSELNVNALLLGDSALYLCASSARPGAYGYTFGSGTRLTVV.

The chain recombines TRBV2 with TRBJ1-2, with TRBD1 matching 7 bases. Germline V gene sequence: CDR1 SNHLY, CDR2 FYNNEI. The V segment lost 6 bases and the J segment 6 bases; nucleotides outside the gene matches: 7. This CDR3 has 13 residues. The CDR3 sequence: CASRYWDSDGYTF. CDR3 nucleotides: TGTGCCAGCAGATATTGGGACAGTGATGGCTACACCTTC. Full variable domain (missing parts from reference TRBV2 and TRBJ1-2): EPEVTQTPSHQVTQMGQEVILRCVPISNHLYFYWYRQILGQKVEFLVSFYNNEISEKSEIFDDQFSVERPDGSNFTLKIRSTKLEDSAMYFCASRYWDSDGYTFGSGTRLTVV.

The V gene is TRBV5-6, the J gene TRBJ2-7, with 12 bases fitting TRBD2. The CDR3 spans 16 residues. CDR1 SGHDT and CDR2 YYEEEE come from the germline V gene. After removal of 4 bases from V and 3 bases from J, the junction contained 8 bases not matched to a gene. CDR3 protein: CASSSQTSGGFYEQYF. The CDR3 DNA sequence: TGTGCCAGCAGCAGCCAGACTAGCGGGGGATTCTACGAGCAGTACTTC.

The table lists this clone with a few counts. The V gene is TRBV7-2, the J gene TRBJ2-1; no reliable D call. V was shortened by 5 bases and J by 0 bases, with 5 bases between the two germline ends. This CDR3 has 13 residues. Germline V CDR1 and CDR2: SGHTA, FQGNSA. CDR3 sequence: CASSPLSYNEQFF. The CDR3 DNA follows: TGTGCCAGCAGCCCCCTCTCCTACAATGAGCAGTTCTTC.